Listed here are 14 T cell receptor beta chains from one sample, sequenced in a study of patients and donors after allogeneic stem cell transplantation (dated by TCRdb to about 2020). Receptor amplification or capture employed RT-PCR. TCRdb records NextSeq 550 as the sequencer. The public reads were reanalyzed by TCRdb: fastp trimming at Q25, MiXCR alignment, in-frame beta chains only. CDR3 protein sequences are deduplicated, and each keeps its most common genes and DNA. The sample contains approximately 220,000 distinct CDR3 sequences, about 37% of them found a single time. The ten largest clones represent around a tenth of the sample. Sequences were obtained from blood, either unsorted or a sorted T cell fraction (not recorded which). The source of these receptors is a human donor who was either an allogeneic HSCT recipient or a stem cell or donor lymphocyte infusion donor (not recorded which). It is not recorded whose cells these are; they may come from a transplant donor.

This clonotype occurred a few times. The V and J genes are TRBV5-5 and TRBJ1-2; D gene ambiguous. Germline-derived CDR1 and CDR2 are SGHKS and YYEKEE (reference sequence). Trimming stripped 1 base from V and 4 bases from J, with 11 bases between. This CDR3 contains 14 residues. CDR3 amino acids: CASSLQERPYGYTF. In nucleotides, the CDR3 is TGTGCCAGCAGCTTGCAGGAGCGACCCTATGGCTACACCTTC.

This clonotype was seen more than once but under ten times. The chain joins TRBV20-1 to TRBJ2-1; D is perhaps TRBD2 (5 bases). Germline-derived CDR1 and CDR2 are DFQATT and SNEGSKA (reference sequence). Trimming took 2 bases from V and 7 from J, leaving 12 bases between them. This CDR3 is 13 amino acids long. CDR3 amino acids: CSARRGWMNEQFF. CDR3 bases: TGCAGTGCTAGACGAGGGTGGATGAATGAGCAGTTCTTC.

V and J are TRBV15 and TRBJ1-2; 7 nucleotides line up with TRBD1. J was trimmed by 5 bases and V by 8 bases; bases with no gene match: 8. The CDR3 totals 13 residues. Germline loops: CDR1 LNHNV, CDR2 YYDKDF (reference sequence). CDR3 sequence reads: CATLGTEGYGYTF. CDR3 nucleotide sequence: TGTGCCACCCTCGGGACAGAAGGATATGGCTACACCTTC.

This chain connects TRBV21-1 to TRBJ2-6; TRBD1, the D gene given by the table, was not confirmed from the DNA. TRBV21-1 is shown as a pseudogene. This CDR3 spans 19 amino acids. In nucleotides, the CDR3 is TGTGCCAGCAGCATTCTCCGGGACAGGGGGCGGGTAGGGGCCAACGTCCTGACTTTC. This codes for CASSILRDRGRVGANVLTF.

The CDR3 region has the DNA TGCAGTGCGAAATGGACGGCCTTAGGCGAGCAGTACTTC. Protein: CSAKWTALGEQYF. The chain carries TRBV20-1 and TRBJ2-7; D unclear. The germline V gene has CDR1 DFQATT and CDR2 SNEGSKA (reference sequence). The CDR3 is made up of 13 amino acids. V lost 6 bases and J 6 bases, leaving 18 bases between the germline ends.

This clonotype has just a few counts. The V call is TRBV11-2, the J call TRBJ1-3, with unresolved D. In germline, CDR1 is SGHAT, CDR2 FQNNGV. The CDR3 runs to 14 residues. The ends were cut back, 0 bases at V and 3 bases at J, with 6 bases in the middle. The DNA for the CDR3 is TGTGCCAGCAGCTTAGAACACGGTGGAAACACCATATATTTT. The encoded protein is CASSLEHGGNTIYF.

The rearrangement joins TRBV11-2 to TRBJ1-6; 9 nucleotides match TRBD1. The germline CDR1 and CDR2 sequences are SGHAT and FQNNGV. The V and J ends lost 5 bases and 9 bases, in that order; junction bases with no gene match: 8. This CDR3 region has 15 residues. In DNA, the CDR3 is TGTGCCAGCAGCCCCCAGGGACAGGGCTTTTCACCCCTCCACTTT. This codes for CASSPQGQGFSPLHF.

The chain joins TRBV7-8 to TRBJ2-3, with 9 bases identical to TRBD2. V dropped 4 bases and J dropped 3; count of bases not matched to a gene: 8. Looked up from germline, CDR1 is SGHVS and CDR2 is FQNEAQ. This CDR3 is built from 16 residues. CDR3 loop: CASSSLAGQITDTQYF. In nucleotides, the CDR3 is TGTGCCAGCAGCTCTCTAGCGGGGCAAATAACAGATACGCAGTATTTT. Full variable domain (missing parts from reference TRBV7-8 and TRBJ2-3): GAGVSQSPRYKVAKRGQDVALRCDPISGHVSLFWYQQALGQGPEFLTYFQNEAQLDKSGLPSDRFFAERPEGSVSTLKIQRTQQEDSAVYLCASSSLAGQITDTQYFGPGTRLTVL.

This clonotype was seen just once. The V gene is TRBV29-1, the J gene TRBJ2-4; no clear D. V was cut by 4 bases and J by 0 bases, with 7 bases left in between. This CDR3 spans 13 amino acids. In germline, CDR1 is SQVTM, CDR2 ANQGSEA. CDR3: CSVVQLAKNIQYF. The CDR3 coding sequence is TGCAGCGTTGTACAACTAGCCAAAAACATTCAGTACTTC.

This clonotype appeared a few times. The chain carries TRBV2 and TRBJ1-1; no clear D. Germline assignment: CDR1 SNHLY and CDR2 FYNNEI. This CDR3 region has 14 residues. Trimming pared 5 bases from V and 4 bases from J, leaving 14 bases between. The CDR3, as DNA: TGTGCCAGCAGTCCCAGGACGGACGGCACTGAAGCTTTCTTT. It codes for CASSPRTDGTEAFF.

Only a few counts were recorded for this clonotype. The V call is TRBV28, the J call TRBJ2-7; D uncertain. V was cut by 8 bases and J by 6 bases, with 17 bases left in between. Germline V gives CDR1 MDHEN, CDR2 SYDVKM. The CDR3 totals 13 residues. The CDR3 DNA is TGTGCCAGCGGAACCCGTACTGGGGTCGAGCAGTACTTC. Translation: CASGTRTGVEQYF. The variable domain in full, completed from reference TRBV28 and TRBJ2-7, reads DVKVTQSSRYLVKRTGEKVFLECVQDMDHENMFWYRQDPGLGLRLIYFSYDVKMKEKGDIPEGYSVSREKKERFSLILESASTNQTSMYLCASGTRTGVEQYFGPGTRLTVT.

In this sample, this clonotype turned up a few times. CDR3 in amino acids: CASSLGRGTYGYTF. The DNA for the CDR3 is TGCGCCAGCAGCTTAGGCAGGGGAACCTATGGCTACACCTTC. The chain has TRBV5-1 and TRBJ1-2; D might be TRBD1 (6 bases). Trimming took off 2 bases at V and 4 bases at J, with 12 bases between the two ends. This CDR3 is 14 amino acids long. Per germline, CDR1 SGHRS and CDR2 YFSETQ.

J is TRBJ1-2 and V is TRBV20-1, with unresolved D. Germline V CDR1 and CDR2: DFQATT, SNEGSKA (reference sequence). The V gene lost 3 bases and the J gene lost 0 bases, with 11 bases spanning the gap. CDR3 size: 14 residues. The chain's CDR3 is CSASKGSPNYGYTF. In nucleotides, the CDR3 is TGCAGTGCTAGTAAAGGCTCACCTAACTATGGCTACACCTTC.

This rearrangement joins TRBV4-1 to TRBJ2-3; D remains ambiguous. The CDR3 length is 16 residues. Germline assignment: CDR1 MGHRA and CDR2 YSYEKL. The germline V and J ends were trimmed by 2 bases and 0 bases, with 12 bases remaining between them. The CDR3 region is CASSQIMQASTDTQYF. In DNA form, the CDR3 reads TGCGCCAGCAGCCAAATAATGCAGGCAAGCACAGATACGCAGTATTTT.